The source of this TCR beta chain is a study of T cell responses to AZD1222 COVID-19 vaccine. Study at large: Pooling was applied to second doses at about 4 or about 12 weeks.

After removal of 1 base from V and 2 bases from J, the junction contained 6 bases not matched to a gene. Germline values: CDR1 SGHAT, CDR2 FQNNGV. CDR3 length: 16 residues. Method: immunoSEQ multiplex PCR; TCRdb's copy keeps in-frame clones and lacks some. The sample includes 80,000 or so clones, about 84% of them seen just once. The chain joins TRBV11-2 to TRBJ2-7; 9 bases line up with TRBD1. Specimen: peripheral blood, collected on day 0 of AZD1222 vaccination. This TCR was sampled from an adult in good health. CDR3 sequence reads: CASSLGRDRAAYEQYF. The DNA for the CDR3 is TGTGCCAGCAGCTTAGGAAGGGACAGGGCGGCCTACGAGCAGTACTTC.